Below, 20 T cell receptor beta chains from the same sample are listed, as sequenced in a study of regulatory T cells in long-lasting Graves disease. As for time point: persistent/refractory GD, antithyroid drugs over 5 years with positive TRAb. PBMC RNA served as the TCR library source. With iRepertoire HTBI primers and Arm-PCR of CDR3 regions, TCR beta libraries were built. TCRdb re-called the multiplex PCR reads through MiXCR, storing one row per CDR3 protein. The sample carries some 420,000 distinct CDR3 sequences, about 20% recorded once. This material consisted of peripheral blood mononuclear cells (PBMCs), taken when the disease was refractory, from a patient treated with antithyroid drugs. All receptors come from a female donor with Graves disease.

This clonotype was found many times. The V gene is TRBV12-3 or TRBV12-4, the J gene TRBJ1-2; possible D gene TRBD1, 6 bases. The V end was cut by 6 bases, the J end by 6 bases, with 26 bases between. There are 17 residues in the CDR3. The CDR3 DNA follows: TGTGCCAGCAGCACCTCGGGGGGCAGGGAGGTTGTAAATGGCTACACCTTC. As protein: CASSTSGGREVVNGYTF.

This clonotype occurred many times. This chain joins TRBV7-2 and TRBJ2-4; D is perhaps TRBD2 (6 bases). Germline V gives CDR1 SGHTA, CDR2 FQGNSA. CDR3 length equals 14 residues. Trimming left V 4 bases short and J 8 bases short, with 15 bases between. The CDR3 region has the DNA TGTGCCAGCAGCTCTCCGGGGGTGGTGGACATTCAGTACTTC. Translated, it gives CASSSPGVVDIQYF.

This clonotype was seen a few times. V and J are TRBV3-1 and TRBJ1-1, with D possibly matching TRBD1 (5 bases). Trimming pared 1 base from V and 6 bases from J, leaving 9 bases between. There are 13 residues in the CDR3. Germline V gene data show CDR1 as LGHDT and CDR2 as YNNKEL (reference sequence). The CDR3 here is CASSQGDQAEAFF. DNA of the CDR3: TGTGCCAGCAGCCAAGGGGACCAAGCTGAAGCTTTCTTT. Combining the CDR3 with reference TRBV3-1 and TRBJ1-1 gives the whole variable domain DTAVSQTPKYLVTQMGNDKSIKCEQNLGHDTMYWYKQDSKKFLKIMFSYNNKELIINETVPNRFSPKSPDKAHLNLHINSLELGDSAVYFCASSQGDQAEAFFGQGTRLTVV.

Comment on this clonotype: A much larger clone lies a single base off, so this may be a read error. The chain employs TRBV28 and TRBJ1-3, with TRBD1 identical over 7 bases. Per germline, CDR1 MDHEN and CDR2 SYDVKM. The CDR3 runs to 14 residues. The CDR3 nucleotides read TGTGCCAGCAGATCAGACAGGGCGCCTAACACCACATATTTT. It specifies CASRSDRAPNTTYF. Full variable domain (rest looked up from reference TRBV28 and TRBJ1-3): DVKVTQSSRYLVKRTGEKVFLECVQDMDHENMFWYRQDPGLGLRLIYFSYDVKMKEKGDIPEGYSVSREKKERFSLILESASTNQTSMYLCASRSDRAPNTTYFGEGSWLTVV.

This clonotype was seen repeatedly, ten times or more. V usage is TRBV10-3 and J usage is TRBJ2-2; no firm D call. Trimming removed 10 bases at V and 1 base at J, with 13 bases between. Germline V gene data show CDR1 as ENHRY and CDR2 as SYGVKD. This CDR3 has 14 amino acids. CDR3 bases: TGTGCCACCCACCTCGATGGGAACACCGGGGAGCTGTTTTTT. Its protein is CATHLDGNTGELFF.

The chain carries TRBV4-3 and TRBJ1-1; D ambiguous. The V gene's germline CDR1 is LGHNA and CDR2 YSLEER. The CDR3 is 15 amino acids. V lost 4 bases and J lost 1, with 13 bases in between. CDR3 nucleotides: TGCGCCAGCAGCCGAGACCTCGGACGGAACACTGAAGCTTTCTTT. Amino acid sequence: CASSRDLGRNTEAFF.

This clonotype was recorded many times. The chain is built from TRBV20-1 and TRBJ1-2; 7 nucleotides match TRBD1. Germline V lookup: CDR1 DFQATT, CDR2 SNEGSKA (reference sequence). V was pared by 0 bases and J by 6 bases, with 4 bases of the junction left unmatched. This CDR3 has 13 residues. CDR3 protein: CSARDPDRDGYTF. For the CDR3, the DNA is TGCAGTGCTAGAGACCCTGACAGGGATGGCTACACCTTC.

With regard to this clonotype: Likely a read error: the CDR3 ends without its conserved phenylalanine or tryptophan. This CDR3 is CASSRTGATNEKLFL. CDR3 nucleotides: TGTGCCAGTAGTAGGACAGGAGCAACTAATGAAAAACTGTTTCTT. J is TRBJ1-4 and V is TRBV19, with TRBD1 matching 7 bases. The CDR3 is made up of 15 amino acids. The V segment lost 4 bases and the J segment 0 bases; nucleotides outside the gene matches: 2. CDR1 and CDR2 (germline): LNHDA, SQIVND (reference sequence).

This clonotype was observed at least ten times. The chain recombines TRBV7-2 with TRBJ1-5; D is unresolved. This CDR3 has 14 amino acids. The V end was cut by 5 bases, the J end by 2 bases, with 10 bases between. Germline lookup yields CDR1 SGHTA and CDR2 FQGNSA. Written as DNA, the CDR3 is TGTGCCAGCAGCCCCCACGGGGGCAATCAGCCCCAGCATTTT. It codes for CASSPHGGNQPQHF.

This clonotype was found a few times. The chain joins TRBV30 to TRBJ1-1; TRBD1 matches 10 bases. The germline gives CDR1 GTSNPN, CDR2 SVGIG (reference sequence). V dropped 3 bases and J dropped 11; count of bases not matched to a gene: 3. This CDR3 region has 11 residues. CDR3 sequence reads: CAWSGTGEAFF. CDR3 sequence (DNA): TGTGCCTGGAGCGGGACAGGGGAGGCTTTCTTT.

This clonotype showed up many times. The chain links TRBV10-3 to TRBJ1-2, with unresolved D. Trimming pared 2 bases from V and 8 bases from J, leaving 12 bases between. There are 13 residues in the CDR3. CDR1 is ENHRY and CDR2 is SYGVKD in the germline V gene. Here the CDR3 DNA reads TGTGCCATCAGTGAGAATTTGGAAGGAGGCTACACCTTC. The encoded protein is CAISENLEGGYTF.

The table lists this clonotype with a few counts. This CDR3 is CASSSLLVVSTDTQYF. The CDR3 DNA follows: TGTGCCAGCAGTTCGTTACTAGTAGTCTCCACAGATACGCAGTATTTT. This sequence joins TRBV5-6 and TRBJ2-3; possible D gene TRBD2, 5 bases. V was pared by 5 bases and J by 2 bases, with 18 bases between. The CDR3 has 16 residues. The germline gives CDR1 SGHDT, CDR2 YYEEEE. Complete variable domain (other parts from reference TRBV5-6 and TRBJ2-3): DAGVTQSPTHLIKTRGQQVTLRCSPKSGHDTVSWYQQALGQGPQFIFQYYEEEERQRGNFPDRFSGHQFPNYSSELNVNALLLGDSALYLCASSSLLVVSTDTQYFGPGTRLTVL.

This clonotype was seen ten or more times. The chain is built from TRBV7-8 and TRBJ2-5, with D unresolved. Per germline, CDR1 SGHVS and CDR2 FQNEAQ. The CDR3 runs to 14 residues. V was clipped by 5 bases and J by 1 base, with 11 bases between them. The CDR3 spells CASSLLGLQETQYF. For the CDR3, the DNA is TGTGCCAGCAGCCTGCTAGGGCTCCAAGAGACCCAGTACTTC.

The genes are TRBV19 and TRBJ1-5, with D hard to call. The length of the CDR3 is 13 residues. V lost 0 bases to trimming and J lost 4 bases, with 4 bases between them. Germline V gene data show CDR1 as LNHDA and CDR2 as SQIVND (reference sequence). In nucleotides, the CDR3 is TGTGCCAGTAGTATAGATATGAATCAGCCCCAGCATTTT. The encoded protein is CASSIDMNQPQHF.

This clonotype was counted many times. The chain carries TRBV2 and TRBJ2-5; D is ambiguous. This CDR3 spans 13 amino acids. Trimming left V 2 bases short and J 10 bases short, with 14 bases between. From germline, CDR1 is SNHLY and CDR2 FYNNEI. The CDR3 protein is CASSEPNGEGQYF. CDR3 nucleotide sequence: TGTGCCAGCAGTGAACCAAACGGTGAAGGCCAGTACTTC.

The V call is TRBV19, the J call TRBJ1-2, with D perhaps matching TRBD1 (5 bases). There are 14 residues in the CDR3. The V and J ends lost 6 bases and 5 bases respectively, with 16 bases between them. Germline V lookup: CDR1 LNHDA, CDR2 SQIVND (reference sequence). CDR3 nucleotides: TGTGCCAGTAGCCCACTTGGGGGAGGGTATGGCTACACCTTC. Its translation: CASSPLGGGYGYTF.

CDR3 sequence: CASSPSGGSGELFF. CDR3 in DNA: TGTGCCAGCTCACCATCCGGGGGCTCCGGGGAGCTGTTTTTT. The chain is built from TRBV18 and TRBJ2-2; either TRBD1 or TRBD2 may fit D (6 bases each). Trimming removed 2 bases from V and 6 bases from J, with 10 bases in between. The CDR3 is 14 residues long. Germline V gene data show CDR1 as KGHSH and CDR2 as LQKENI.

The chain is built from TRBV29-1 and TRBJ2-4; a possible D gene is TRBD2 (6 bases). Germline V gene sequence: CDR1 SQVTM, CDR2 ANQGSEA. V lost 8 bases and J 4 bases, leaving 27 bases between the germline ends. This CDR3 is 17 amino acids long. The CDR3 DNA reads as TGCAGCTACATTGAAACGCGGGGTAGCGGCCAGAAAAACATTCAGTACTTC. It specifies CSYIETRGSGQKNIQYF. Based on the CDR3 plus reference TRBV29-1 and TRBJ2-4, the full variable domain is SAVISQKPSRDICQRGTSLTIQCQVDSQVTMMFWYRQQPGQSLTLIATANQGSEATYESGFVIDKFPISRPNLTFSTLTVSNMSPEDSSIYLCSYIETRGSGQKNIQYFGAGTRLSVL.

This clonotype showed up just a few times. This chain connects TRBV5-4 to TRBJ1-1, with 8 bases identical to TRBD1. Germline V gives CDR1 SGHNT, CDR2 YYREEE (reference sequence). The length of the CDR3 is 17 residues. J lost 5 bases, V lost 2 bases, and 14 bases had no gene match. This chain's CDR3 is CASSFFISRNRGTEAFF. The CDR3 nucleotides read TGTGCCAGCAGCTTTTTCATCAGCCGAAACAGGGGGACTGAAGCTTTCTTT.

This clonotype was found many times. The J gene is TRBJ1-4, the V gene TRBV20-1; 8 bases are shared with TRBD1. This CDR3 comprises 14 residues. Germline V CDR1 and CDR2: DFQATT, SNEGSKA (reference sequence). Losses at the gene ends were 2 bases for V and 3 bases for J; bases not matched to a gene: 2. The CDR3 nucleotides are TGCAGTGCTAGAAAGACAGGGGCTAATGAAAAACTGTTTTTT. Translation: CSARKTGANEKLFF.